The clone carrying this T cell receptor beta chain was found a few times. What it binds is not known. TCRdb reanalysed the reads using MiXCR and keeps one entry per CDR3 protein. The sample consists of around 740,000 distinct CDR3 sequences, under 40% of them appearing once. This specimen comes from a study of T cell repertoires in cytomegalovirus infection. Study at large: It was the public TCR beta signatures that indicated both CMV infection and matching HLA type.

Study-wide points: Carriers of CMV plus the relevant HLA were identified by cumulative public TCR beta family frequency.

The sample consisted of PBMCs. This receptor was identified in a human donor in good health (CMV status not recorded). Some clones in this sample may be carry-over from other donors' samples.

The CDR3 region is CASSLGGLYSGQSSYNEQFF. The CDR3 DNA sequence: TGTGCCAGCAGCTTAGGAGGTCTTTATAGCGGGCAAAGCTCCTACAATGAGCAGTTCTTC. This chain joins TRBV7-8 and TRBJ2-1; 7 nucleotides line up with TRBD2. V was clipped by 1 base and J by 0 bases; unmatched bases: 15. The germline CDR1 and CDR2 sequences are SGHVS and FQNEAQ. The CDR3 has 20 amino acids.